These 20 T cell receptor beta chains were all obtained from the same sample, sequenced in a study of control samples from healthy donors and cancer patients. Repertoires were generated with immunoSEQ multiplex PCR, while TCRdb's copy carries only in-frame clones and drops some. The data contain approximately 120,000 clones, around nine tenths of them singletons. Sequenced material: blood. All receptors come from a woman in her forties or fifties in good health.

This rearrangement joins TRBV7-9 to TRBJ1-5; D is ambiguous. Germline V gene lookup returns CDR1 SEHNR and CDR2 FQNEAQ (reference sequence). The CDR3 is 13 residues long. Trimming removed 3 bases from V and 1 base from J, with 4 bases in between. The CDR3 sequence: CASSFESNQPQHF. For the CDR3, the DNA is TGTGCCAGCAGCTTCGAAAGCAATCAGCCCCAGCATTTT. The complete variable domain, with remaining parts taken from reference TRBV7-9 and TRBJ1-5, reads DTGVSQNPRHKITKRGQNVTFRCDPISEHNRLYWYRQTLGQGPEFLTYFQNEAQLEKSRLLSDRFSAERPKGSFSTLEIQRTEQGDSAMYLCASSFESNQPQHFGDGTRLSIL.

V usage is TRBV5-4 and J usage is TRBJ2-5; D is perhaps TRBD1 (6 bases). The CDR3 consists of 13 residues. The germline V and J ends were trimmed by 3 bases and 4 bases, with 10 bases remaining between them. Germline assignment: CDR1 SGHNT and CDR2 YYREEE (reference sequence). The CDR3 DNA reads as TGTGCCAGCAGCTGGACAGTTGGAGAGACCCAGTACTTC. Protein product: CASSWTVGETQYF.

V is TRBV12-5 and J is TRBJ1-1; the match to TRBD1 covers 8 bases. This CDR3 region has 14 residues. Germline V gene sequence: CDR1 LGHNT, CDR2 FRNRAP. Trimming removed 5 bases from V and 3 bases from J; junction bases left unmatched: 5. CDR3 loop: CASGTGGIDTEAFF. DNA of the CDR3: TGTGCTAGTGGTACAGGGGGTATAGACACTGAAGCTTTCTTT.

The CDR3 is CASKGGSSYNEQFF. The CDR3 nucleotides are TGTGCCAGCAAGGGCGGGAGCTCCTACAATGAGCAGTTCTTC. V usage is TRBV27 and J usage is TRBJ2-1; 7 positions agree with TRBD2. Germline loops: CDR1 MNHEY, CDR2 SMNVEV (reference sequence). The CDR3 has 14 residues. J lost 0 bases, V lost 7 bases, and 3 bases had no gene match.

The chain recombines TRBV19 with TRBJ1-6, with D unclear. Germline-derived CDR1 and CDR2 are LNHDA and SQIVND (reference sequence). Trimming removed 8 bases at V and 6 bases at J, with 11 bases between. The CDR3 loop spans 13 amino acids. CDR3 coding DNA: TGTGCCAGTGGACTCGCAAGTAATTCACCCCTCCACTTT. It yields the protein CASGLASNSPLHF.

This chain links TRBV6-5 with TRBJ1-2; 12 bases are a match to TRBD1. The CDR3 loop spans 14 amino acids. Germline V gene data show CDR1 as MNHEY and CDR2 as SVGAGI. The V gene end was trimmed by 4 bases and the J gene end by 8 bases; junction bases not matched to a gene: 5. The CDR3 is CASSSGTGGLGYTF. In DNA form, the CDR3 reads TGTGCCAGCAGTTCCGGGACAGGGGGCTTAGGCTACACCTTC.

The chain links TRBV24-1 to TRBJ2-3, with 10 bases lining up with TRBD1. CDR1 and CDR2 from the germline V gene are KGHDR and SFDVKD. Trimming took 4 bases from V and 6 from J; bases not matched to a gene: 3. The CDR3 covers 14 residues. CDR3 residues: CATSDWTGGDTQYF. The DNA for the CDR3 is TGTGCCACCAGTGACTGGACAGGGGGGGATACGCAGTATTTT.

J is TRBJ2-1 and V is TRBV11-3, with 12 bases fitting TRBD2. The ends lost 4 bases at V and 5 bases at J; junction bases unmatched: 9. Germline CDR1 and CDR2: SGHNT and YENEEA. The CDR3 is 17 amino acids. The CDR3 nucleotides are TGTGCCAGCAGCTCCAAAAGGACTAGCGGGATCGACAATGAGCAGTTCTTC. Its translation: CASSSKRTSGIDNEQFF.

This chain joins TRBV23-1 and TRBJ2-7; no clear D gene. TRBV23-1 carries the ORF label, with uncertain function. Trimming stripped 0 bases from V and 2 bases from J, with 11 bases between. This CDR3 has 15 residues. CDR3 bases: TGCGCCAGCAGTCAATCTTGGCACCCTACCTACGAGCAGTACTTC. It specifies CASSQSWHPTYEQYF.

The V gene is TRBV27, the J gene TRBJ1-2; D possibly corresponds to TRBD1 (6 bases). Trimming took off 2 bases at V and 4 bases at J, with 11 bases between the two ends. The germline gives CDR1 MNHEY, CDR2 SMNVEV (reference sequence). The CDR3 loop spans 14 amino acids. CDR3: CASSLAGGSYGYTF. In DNA, the CDR3 is TGTGCCAGCAGTTTAGCTGGGGGCTCCTATGGCTACACCTTC.

The chain combines TRBV28 with TRBJ2-7; D gene uncertain. Trimming took off 1 base at V and 4 bases at J, with 8 bases between the two ends. CDR1 is MDHEN and CDR2 is SYDVKM in the germline V gene. This CDR3 contains 13 residues. The DNA for the CDR3 is TGTGCCAGCAGTTTATCCGAGACTTACGAGCAGTACTTC. Translation gives CASSLSETYEQYF.

This clone was picked up one time. This chain links TRBV7-2 with TRBJ1-4; perhaps TRBD1 as D (6 bases). From germline, CDR1 is SGHTA and CDR2 FQGNSA. The CDR3 totals 18 residues. Trimming pared 5 bases from V and 5 bases from J, leaving 24 bases between. The CDR3 region is CASSITGTRTFRNEKLFF. Here the CDR3 DNA reads TGTGCCAGCAGCATTACCGGGACAAGGACCTTCCGGAATGAAAAACTGTTTTTT.

The chain has TRBV4-3 and TRBJ1-3; the D gene is possibly TRBD1 (6 bases). Trimming cost V 1 base and J 2 bases, with 9 bases left between them. From germline, CDR1 is LGHNA and CDR2 YSLEER. The length of the CDR3 is 15 residues. CDR3: CASSQVRTAGNTIYF. The CDR3 nucleotides are TGCGCCAGCAGCCAAGTACGGACAGCTGGAAACACCATATATTTT.

This clone was seen only once. The rearrangement joins TRBV6-1 to TRBJ2-7; 9 nucleotides match TRBD2. With 4 bases clipped from V and 0 bases from J, the junction kept 10 bases outside the gene matches. The CDR3 extends over 17 amino acids. Germline assignment: CDR1 MNHNS and CDR2 SASEGT. The CDR3 sequence is CASSAYPSGTSSYEQYV. In DNA form, the CDR3 reads TGTGCCAGCAGTGCGTACCCTAGCGGGACGAGCTCCTACGAGCAGTACGTC.

This chain connects TRBV5-6 to TRBJ1-5; no clear D gene. This CDR3 has 16 amino acids. Deletions cut 4 bases from V and 0 bases from J, with 14 bases between. The V gene's germline CDR1 is SGHDT and CDR2 YYEEEE. The CDR3 is CASSLWTDLSNQPQHF. The CDR3, as DNA: TGTGCCAGCAGCCTCTGGACGGACCTTAGCAATCAGCCCCAGCATTTT.

The chain carries TRBV24-1 and TRBJ1-2; 7 bases line up with TRBD1. The V segment lost 7 bases and the J segment 3 bases; nucleotides outside the gene matches: 7. This CDR3 spans 14 amino acids. Germline V gene data show CDR1 as KGHDR and CDR2 as SFDVKD. This CDR3 is CATRQGGDDYGYTF. Here the CDR3 DNA reads TGTGCCACCAGGCAAGGGGGCGATGACTATGGCTACACCTTC.

V and J are TRBV19 and TRBJ2-7; D gene ambiguous. The CDR3 spans 13 residues. Germline-derived CDR1 and CDR2 are LNHDA and SQIVND (reference sequence). V was trimmed by 5 bases and J by 2 bases, leaving 10 bases between them. The CDR3 sequence is CASSSKATYEQYF. The CDR3 DNA reads as TGTGCCAGTAGTTCTAAGGCCACCTACGAGCAGTACTTC. The variable domain in full, completed from reference TRBV19 and TRBJ2-7, reads DGGITQSPKYLFRKEGQNVTLSCEQNLNHDAMYWYRQDPGQGLRLIYYSQIVNDFQKGDIAEGYSVSREKKESFPLTVTSAQKNPTAFYLCASSSKATYEQYFGPGTRLTVT.

The rearrangement links TRBV10-3 to TRBJ1-1, with 8 bases fitting TRBD1. The J segment lost 4 bases and the V segment lost 6 bases, leaving 4 bases of the junction unmatched. There are 13 residues in the CDR3. Germline V gene lookup returns CDR1 ENHRY and CDR2 SYGVKD. CDR3 nucleotide sequence: TGTGCCATCAGCCAGACAGGGGTCACTGAAGCTTTCTTT. This gives the protein CAISQTGVTEAFF.

The chain has TRBV15 and TRBJ1-4; TRBD1 aligns across 9 bases. CDR3 length: 15 amino acids. The germline CDR1 and CDR2 sequences are LNHNV and YYDKDF (reference sequence). V lost 3 bases to trimming and J lost 8 bases; unmatched junction nucleotides: 7. The CDR3 protein is CATSSETGGSEKLFF. CDR3 coding DNA: TGTGCCACCAGCAGTGAGACAGGGGGAAGCGAAAAACTGTTTTTT.

The genes are TRBV11-2 and TRBJ1-1, with TRBD1 as a possible D gene (5 bases). The length of the CDR3 is 16 residues. The V and J ends lost 2 bases and 1 base respectively, with 14 bases between them. CDR1 SGHAT and CDR2 FQNNGV come from the germline V gene. The chain's CDR3 is CASSLPGGFGNTEAFF. CDR3 DNA sequence: TGTGCCAGCAGCTTACCTGGGGGGTTTGGGAACACTGAAGCTTTCTTT.